The 11 T cell receptor beta chains below all came from one sample that was sequenced in a study of T cell changes during pregnancy in multiple sclerosis. Measured with immunoSEQ multiplex PCR; TCRdb has only the in-frame clones, and not every one. Of approximately 100,000 clones in the sample, around nine tenths were seen once. The material sequenced was peripheral blood, taken in the second trimester of pregnancy. The receptors shown here come from a female donor with multiple sclerosis, enrolled in a pregnancy study.

This chain links TRBV30 with TRBJ2-3; D is possibly TRBD2 (5 bases). This CDR3 region has 14 residues. From germline, CDR1 is GTSNPN and CDR2 SVGIG (reference sequence). The V gene lost 0 bases and the J gene lost 5 bases, with 12 bases spanning the gap. CDR3 coding DNA: TGTGCCTGGAGTGTCCGGGGAAAGGGAGATACGCAGTATTTT. Protein product: CAWSVRGKGDTQYF.

The count of this clone is one. This chain links TRBV5-1 with TRBJ2-5; tentative D call: TRBD2 (6 bases). CDR3 length: 12 residues. The V end lost 7 bases, the J end lost 1 base, and 8 bases lay between the germline ends. Germline values: CDR1 SGHRS, CDR2 YFSETQ. Written as DNA, the CDR3 is TGCGCCAGCCGGGACTCCCAAGAGACCCAGTACTTC. This codes for CASRDSQETQYF.

The chain links TRBV2 to TRBJ2-2; 7 bases align to TRBD1. V lost 4 bases, J lost 2 bases, and 4 bases stayed unmatched. Germline V gives CDR1 SNHLY, CDR2 FYNNEI. CDR3 size: 15 residues. For the CDR3, the DNA is TGTGCCAGCAGTGCCGGGACAGTTAACACCGGGGAGCTGTTTTTT. It translates to CASSAGTVNTGELFF.

The chain recombines TRBV19 with TRBJ1-2, with 12 bases identical to TRBD1. This CDR3 is built from 16 residues. V shed 4 bases, J shed 8 bases, and the junction held 11 bases outside the gene matches. Germline V gene lookup returns CDR1 LNHDA and CDR2 SQIVND (reference sequence). The CDR3 DNA reads TGTGCCAGTAGTACCGACCGGGACAGGGGGCTCCTAGGCTACACCTTC. Translating it yields CASSTDRDRGLLGYTF. The full variable domain, its missing parts supplied by reference TRBV19 and TRBJ1-2, is DGGITQSPKYLFRKEGQNVTLSCEQNLNHDAMYWYRQDPGQGLRLIYYSQIVNDFQKGDIAEGYSVSREKKESFPLTVTSAQKNPTAFYLCASSTDRDRGLLGYTFGSGTRLTVV.

The chain uses TRBV28 and TRBJ2-1; no clear D gene. Germline CDR1 and CDR2: MDHEN and SYDVKM. CDR3 size: 14 residues. The V and J ends lost 3 bases and 0 bases respectively, with 6 bases between them. CDR3 nucleotides: TGTGCCAGCAGTTTGTCAGGCTCCTACAATGAGCAGTTCTTC. Its translation: CASSLSGSYNEQFF.

The chain employs TRBV6-5 and TRBJ1-3; 9 bases agree with TRBD1. The CDR3 consists of 15 residues. V trimming: 6 bases; J trimming: 3 bases; junction bases outside the gene matches: 6. Per the germline V gene, CDR1 is MNHEY and CDR2 is SVGAGI. The CDR3 loop is CASSLTGGGGNTIYF. DNA of the CDR3: TGTGCCAGCAGCCTTACAGGGGGCGGTGGAAACACCATATATTTT.

The rearrangement joins TRBV23-1 to TRBJ2-2; D perhaps matches TRBD2 (5 bases). TRBV23-1 counts as an open reading frame of uncertain function. The length of the CDR3 is 15 residues. The V end was cut by 7 bases, the J end by 6 bases, with 18 bases between. CDR3 in DNA: TGCGCCAGCACCCCGGCCGGGAATTGGGCCGGGGAGCTGTTTTTT. It encodes CASTPAGNWAGELFF.

This chain connects TRBV30 to TRBJ1-2, with 9 bases matching TRBD1. The CDR3 is 13 amino acids. V shed 2 bases, J shed 4 bases, and the junction held 2 bases outside the gene matches. Germline assignment: CDR1 GTSNPN and CDR2 SVGIG (reference sequence). The CDR3 coding sequence is TGTGCCTGGAGTACAGGGGGCTCCTATGGCTACACCTTC. This sequence encodes CAWSTGGSYGYTF.

The table lists this clone with a count of one. The chain combines TRBV30 with TRBJ1-6; D not certain. The CDR3 is 15 residues long. Trimming shortened V by 5 bases and J by 6 bases, and 17 bases separated the two germline ends. CDR1 and CDR2 from the germline V gene are GTSNPN and SVGIG (reference sequence). DNA for the CDR3: TGTGCCTGGTCCCCTGGTACAGCTTTTAATTCACCCCTCCACTTT. This translates into CAWSPGTAFNSPLHF.

J is TRBJ1-2 and V is TRBV6-1, with 10 bases matching TRBD1. With V trimmed by 5 bases and J by 2 bases, 5 bases remained unmatched. CDR1 and CDR2 from the germline V gene are MNHNS and SASEGT. The CDR3 totals 15 residues. The CDR3 here is CASSTRDRGNYGYTF. CDR3 nucleotide sequence: TGTGCCAGCAGTACGAGGGACAGGGGAAACTATGGCTACACCTTC.

The genes are TRBV5-1 and TRBJ1-1, with a weak D call TRBD1 (5 bases). The CDR3 has 13 amino acids. Germline V gene data show CDR1 as SGHRS and CDR2 as YFSETQ. V lost 4 bases and J 7 bases, leaving 14 bases between the germline ends. Here the CDR3 reads CASSPWSRVEAFF. Here the CDR3 DNA reads TGCGCCAGCAGCCCGTGGTCCAGGGTTGAAGCTTTCTTT.